What follows are 24 T cell receptor beta chains derived from one specimen sequenced in a study of cytomegalovirus exposure and HLA in healthy donors (dated by TCRdb to the late 2010s). Libraries were constructed by the immunoSEQ multiplex PCR assay. For the multiplex PCR, a mixture combining 60 forward primers for TCR Vbeta segments and 13 reverse primers for TCR Jbeta segments was used. Drawn from immuneACCESS, this table holds only the in-frame rearrangements with V and J called that TCRdb kept. Clones are partly lost; checked studies trace under half to an unresolved V gene and leave the rest unexplained. Present in this sample are 90,000 to 150,000 clones, over 60% of which were seen just once. The biggest ten clones account for approximately 2.6% of the sample. Sequencing input: PBMCs. All receptors come from a female donor in good health and CMV-seronegative.

This clone was picked up one time. This chain joins TRBV18 and TRBJ1-3; D ambiguous. The CDR3 covers 15 residues. In germline, CDR1 is KGHSH, CDR2 LQKENI. The V end was cut by 2 bases, the J end by 1 base, with 9 bases between. This CDR3 is CASSPAGSSGNTIYF. CDR3 DNA: TGTGCCAGCTCACCAGCAGGCAGTTCTGGAAACACCATATATTTT. The full variable domain, rest sourced from reference TRBV18 and TRBJ1-3, is NAGVMQNPRHLVRRRGQEARLRCSPMKGHSHVYWYRQLPEEGLKFMVYLQKENIIDESGMPKERFSAEFPKEGPSILRIQQVVRGDSAAYFCASSPAGSSGNTIYFGEGSWLTVV.

J is TRBJ1-5 and V is TRBV4-2; TRBD1 aligns across 10 bases. This CDR3 contains 14 residues. V lost 4 bases and J lost 6; bases outside the gene matches: 3. Germline V CDR1 and CDR2: LGHNA, YNFKEQ. The CDR3 here is CASSPDRGRQPQHF. The CDR3 DNA follows: TGTGCCAGCAGCCCTGACAGGGGGCGTCAGCCCCAGCATTTT.

The chain couples TRBV20-1 to TRBJ2-7; 7 nucleotides match TRBD1. In germline, CDR1 is DFQATT, CDR2 SNEGSKA (reference sequence). This CDR3 spans 11 amino acids. Unmatched junction bases numbered 5, after V lost 7 bases and J lost 5 bases. The CDR3 here is CSVQQGNEQYF. The CDR3 DNA reads as TGCAGTGTACAACAGGGGAACGAGCAGTACTTC.

This chain connects TRBV5-4 to TRBJ2-1; 8 positions match TRBD1. Losses at the gene ends were 4 bases for V and 10 bases for J; bases not matched to a gene: 16. CDR1 SGHNT and CDR2 YYREEE come from the germline V gene (reference sequence). The CDR3 contains 16 residues. This chain's CDR3 is CASSPVGTGAGKEQFF. The CDR3 DNA is TGTGCCAGCAGCCCCGTCGGGACAGGAGCCGGAAAGGAGCAGTTCTTC.

Only one count was recorded for this clone. The rearrangement joins TRBV2 to TRBJ2-3, with unresolved D. Germline assignment: CDR1 SNHLY and CDR2 FYNNEI. This CDR3 region has 15 residues. With 5 bases removed from V and 0 bases from J, the gap between germline ends came to 12 bases. The CDR3: CASSPAGFSTDTQYF. The CDR3, as DNA: TGTGCCAGCAGTCCCGCAGGATTTAGCACAGATACGCAGTATTTT.

This clone has a handful of counts. The chain links TRBV19 to TRBJ2-4; the D gene is possibly TRBD2 (6 bases). The germline CDR1 and CDR2 sequences are LNHDA and SQIVND (reference sequence). This CDR3 has 14 amino acids. Trimming shortened V by 3 bases and J by 2 bases, and 8 bases separated the two germline ends. CDR3 DNA: TGTGCCAGTAGTATTGCGGGGACCAAAAACATTCAGTACTTC. It codes for CASSIAGTKNIQYF.

This clone was counted a few times. This chain links TRBV7-2 with TRBJ1-2; TRBD1 matches at 9 bases. Looked up from germline, CDR1 is SGHTA and CDR2 is FQGNSA. J lost 8 bases, V lost 5 bases, and 9 bases had no gene match. The CDR3 contains 14 residues. Here the CDR3 DNA reads TGTGCCAGCAGCGTACAGGGACAGGGTGGGGGCTACACCTTC. It specifies CASSVQGQGGGYTF.

This clone came up a few times. The gene calls are TRBV6-5 and TRBJ1-6, with D possibly being TRBD1 (6 bases). Germline values: CDR1 MNHEY, CDR2 SVGAGI. The CDR3 has 14 amino acids. V shed 6 bases and J shed 10 bases, with 16 bases lying between them. CDR3 loop: CASRVGQLRSPLHF. The CDR3 nucleotides are TGTGCCAGCAGGGTGGGACAACTGAGATCACCCCTCCACTTT.

V is TRBV5-6 and J is TRBJ2-1; 7 bases agree with TRBD2. This CDR3 has 16 residues. V lost 9 bases, J lost 0 bases, and 12 bases stayed unmatched. From germline, CDR1 is SGHDT and CDR2 YYEEEE. CDR3 in DNA: TGTGCCACCAGATATCTAGCGGACCTCTCCTACAATGAGCAGTTCTTC. Encoded protein: CATRYLADLSYNEQFF.

The rearrangement links TRBV2 to TRBJ1-2; D is uncertain. There are 13 residues in the CDR3. Trimming shortened V by 4 bases and J by 3 bases, and 9 bases separated the two germline ends. From germline, CDR1 is SNHLY and CDR2 FYNNEI. Here the CDR3 reads CASSVVSYYGYTF. The CDR3 region has the DNA TGTGCCAGCAGTGTCGTGTCTTACTATGGCTACACCTTC. The entire variable domain, with the rest obtained from reference TRBV2 and TRBJ1-2, is as follows: EPEVTQTPSHQVTQMGQEVILRCVPISNHLYFYWYRQILGQKVEFLVSFYNNEISEKSEIFDDQFSVERPDGSNFTLKIRSTKLEDSAMYFCASSVVSYYGYTFGSGTRLTVV.

CDR3 sequence: CASSSRTVATNEKLFF. CDR3 DNA sequence: TGTGCCAGCAGTTCCCGGACAGTTGCAACTAATGAAAAACTGTTTTTT. The genes are TRBV6-5 and TRBJ1-4; possibly TRBD1 for D (6 bases). V shed 4 bases and J shed 0 bases, with 12 bases lying between them. The CDR3 is made up of 16 amino acids. CDR1 and CDR2 from the germline V gene are MNHEY and SVGAGI.

The chain is built from TRBV27 and TRBJ2-7; possibly TRBD1 for D (6 bases). CDR1 and CDR2 (germline): MNHEY, SMNVEV (reference sequence). CDR3 length: 17 amino acids. The V and J ends lost 3 bases and 3 bases respectively, with 21 bases between them. The CDR3 protein is CASSFQTGDRKYYEQYF. The DNA for the CDR3 is TGTGCCAGCAGTTTTCAGACCGGTGACAGGAAGTACTACGAGCAGTACTTC.

The chain is built from TRBV11-3 and TRBJ2-1; weak D call: TRBD2 (5 bases). CDR3 length equals 13 residues. The V and J ends lost 4 bases and 5 bases respectively, with 9 bases between them. Germline V gives CDR1 SGHNT, CDR2 YENEEA. The DNA for the CDR3 is TGTGCCAGCAGCTGGACTGCCAACAATGAGCAGTTCTTC. This encodes CASSWTANNEQFF. The complete variable domain, with remaining parts taken from reference TRBV11-3 and TRBJ2-1, reads EAGVVQSPRYKIIEKKQPVAFWCNPISGHNTLYWYLQNLGQGPELLIRYENEEAVDDSQLPKDRFSAERLKGVDSTLKIQPAELGDSAVYLCASSWTANNEQFFGPGTRLTVL.

In this sample, this clone turned up a few times. The V call is TRBV7-2, the J call TRBJ1-2, with TRBD1 matching 11 bases. This CDR3 has 13 amino acids. After removal of 5 bases from V and 8 bases from J, the junction contained 4 bases not matched to a gene. The germline CDR1 and CDR2 sequences are SGHTA and FQGNSA. Written as DNA, the CDR3 is TGTGCCAGCAGCGGACAGGGGGCCCAGGGCTACACCTTC. Translated, it gives CASSGQGAQGYTF.

The count of this clone is one. The genes are TRBV28 and TRBJ2-1; 10 bases match TRBD2. The CDR3 is made up of 14 amino acids. V lost 6 bases to trimming and J lost 6 bases; unmatched junction nucleotides: 5. CDR1 is MDHEN and CDR2 is SYDVKM in the germline V gene. CDR3 residues: CASRGLALSNEQFF. In nucleotides, the CDR3 is TGTGCCAGCAGGGGACTAGCGCTCTCCAATGAGCAGTTCTTC.

This clone was observed a few times. V and J are TRBV6-5 and TRBJ2-7; TRBD1 might be the D (6 bases). This CDR3 is 11 amino acids long. CDR1 is MNHEY, CDR2 SVGAGI, per germline. The V end lost 6 bases, the J end lost 6 bases, and 9 bases lay between the germline ends. Here the CDR3 DNA reads TGTGCCAGCAGCCAGGGGACCGAGCAGTACTTC. It encodes CASSQGTEQYF.

The V gene is TRBV18, the J gene TRBJ2-5; D perhaps matches TRBD2 (5 bases). Trimming left V 0 bases short and J 14 bases short, with 13 bases between. CDR1 KGHSH and CDR2 LQKENI come from the germline V gene. CDR3 length equals 12 residues. The CDR3, as DNA: TGTGCCAGCTCACCACCGTCCGGACTTCGATACTTC. Protein sequence: CASSPPSGLRYF.

This chain connects TRBV11-2 to TRBJ1-1; no clear D gene. The CDR3 loop spans 18 amino acids. V lost 3 bases and J lost 1, with 21 bases in between. Germline-derived CDR1 and CDR2 are SGHAT and FQNNGV. CDR3 bases: TGTGCCAGCAGCTTTAGCCCCTCTTTTGATTTCTGGAACACTGAAGCTTTCTTT. Translating it yields CASSFSPSFDFWNTEAFF.

This clone was counted between two and nine times. The CDR3: CASSLSLYEQYF. DNA for the CDR3: TGCGCCAGCAGCTTGTCCCTATACGAGCAGTACTTC. J is TRBJ2-7 and V is TRBV5-1; D is uncertain. This CDR3 is built from 12 residues. V dropped 1 base and J dropped 4 bases, with 6 bases sitting between them. CDR1 and CDR2 from the germline V gene are SGHRS and YFSETQ.

V usage is TRBV18 and J usage is TRBJ2-1; TRBD1 might be the D (5 bases). Germline V gene data show CDR1 as KGHSH and CDR2 as LQKENI. The V gene lost 3 bases and the J gene lost 5 bases, with 11 bases spanning the gap. The CDR3 has 14 amino acids. The CDR3 sequence: CASSPSSRDNEQFF. CDR3 nucleotides: TGTGCCAGCTCACCCTCAAGCAGGGACAATGAGCAGTTCTTC.

The chain joins TRBV6-1 to TRBJ1-4; D may be TRBD1 (5 bases). Trimming cost V 7 bases and J 8 bases, with 17 bases left between them. This CDR3 contains 14 residues. Germline V lookup: CDR1 MNHNS, CDR2 SASEGT. The CDR3 here is CASNRRRSYEKLFF. In DNA, the CDR3 is TGTGCCAGCAACAGGAGAAGGAGTTACGAAAAACTGTTTTTT.

This sequence joins TRBV28 and TRBJ1-2; the D gene is possibly TRBD1 (5 bases). The CDR3 sequence is 14 residues long. Trimming removed 6 bases at V and 0 bases at J, with 11 bases between. From germline, CDR1 is MDHEN and CDR2 SYDVKM. CDR3 loop: CASRPTGTNYGYTF. The DNA of the CDR3 is TGTGCCAGCAGACCCACAGGAACTAACTATGGCTACACCTTC.

This chain links TRBV9 with TRBJ1-3; TRBD1 aligns across 9 bases. J was trimmed by 4 bases and V by 3 bases; bases with no gene match: 2. CDR3 length equals 14 residues. Germline-derived CDR1 and CDR2 are SGDLS and YYNGEE. CDR3 nucleotides: TGTGCCAGCAGCGAACAGGGGGCGGGAAACACCATATATTTT. This gives the protein CASSEQGAGNTIYF.

This clone has more than one count but fewer than ten. This sequence joins TRBV2 and TRBJ1-1; no clear D. Per the germline V gene, CDR1 is SNHLY and CDR2 is FYNNEI. V lost 6 bases, J lost 1 base, and 12 bases lay in between. This CDR3 is 14 amino acids long. The CDR3 DNA reads TGTGCCAGCAGCTCCTTGGCTGGGAACACTGAAGCTTTCTTT. Amino acid sequence: CASSSLAGNTEAFF.